This T cell receptor beta chain was sequenced in a study of blood T cells in healthy people across ages. For the study at large: Through template switching, about one barcoded beta molecule was captured per two T cells, as measured in model experiments.

This CDR3 has 15 amino acids. The V gene lost 4 bases and the J gene lost 12 bases, with 23 bases spanning the gap. Next came a second PCR, run for about 6 to 12 cycles, which used a sample-barcoded 5' primer along with a J-beta primer mix. TCRdb passed the 5' RACE reads through MiXCR, listing each CDR3 protein once. The table lists 1.5 million or so distinct CDR3 sequences, about 45% of them singletons. Peripheral blood samples of approximately 10 milliliters were drawn from each donor. Each sample yielded at least 5.5 micrograms of PBMC total RNA. Study-level points and caveats: Roughly linearly, TCR beta diversity per million T cells fell as age increased.

A word on this clonotype: The antigen is unknown.

The chain links TRBV12-3 or TRBV12-4 to TRBJ2-3; weak D call: TRBD2 (5 bases). The sequence was collected from a woman younger than 35 in good health. Sequencing was done on a sample of blood. Here the CDR3 reads CASSSRPASTDVQYF. In nucleotides, the CDR3 is TGTGCCAGCAGTTCCCGTCCCGCTAGCACAGATGTACAGTATTTT.